The clone carrying this TCR beta chain was seen a handful of times. These data come from a study of blood T cell repertoires in COVID-19. As for the study in general: PBMCs, B-cell-depleted T cells, or T cells were the source of the cDNA or gDNA that made up the material.

The data were produced by immunoSEQ multiplex PCR, yet TCRdb's version contains in-frame clones alone and is incomplete. There are some 310,000 clones in the sample; roughly 90% occur only once, and under 1.1% lies in the top ten. Germline V lookup: CDR1 SGHRS, CDR2 YFSETQ. Trimming took 5 bases from V and 6 from J; bases not matched to a gene: 9. This CDR3 spans 14 amino acids. This sequence was found in a woman aged 35 to 49 with COVID-19, enrolled during active disease. The sequencing sample was made of peripheral blood. The V and J genes are TRBV5-1 and TRBJ2-5; 8 nucleotides match TRBD1. The CDR3, as DNA: TGCGCCAGCAGAGTTCAGGGGGCTGTAAAGACCCAGTACTTC. Protein: CASRVQGAVKTQYF.